Below are 14 T cell receptor beta chains sequenced from a single sample in a study of blood T cell repertoires in COVID-19. Assay used: immunoSEQ multiplex PCR; TCRdb lists only in-frame clones, some missing. The sample comprises hundreds of thousands of clones, around 90% of which are singletons, and about 2% rests with the top ten. Sequences were obtained from peripheral blood. The receptors here all came from a man between 18 and 29 years old with active or convalescent COVID-19.

The chain joins TRBV4-1 to TRBJ1-4, with unresolved D. CDR1 is MGHRA, CDR2 YSYEKL, per germline. Deletions cut 1 base from V and 0 bases from J, with 12 bases between. This CDR3 has 17 amino acids. The DNA for the CDR3 is TGCGCCAGCAGCCAAGTTTTTCCCCCGGCAACTAATGAAAAACTGTTTTTT. Translated: CASSQVFPPATNEKLFF.

This chain joins TRBV6-5 and TRBJ2-3, with 7 bases lining up with TRBD2. This CDR3 is built from 14 residues. The V gene end was trimmed by 8 bases and the J gene end by 2 bases; junction bases not matched to a gene: 7. The V gene's germline CDR1 is MNHEY and CDR2 SVGAGI. The DNA for the CDR3 is TGTGCCAGCGTCTTGGGGGGGGACACAGATACGCAGTATTTT. Encoded protein: CASVLGGDTDTQYF.

The chain carries TRBV4-2 and TRBJ2-5; 9 positions match TRBD2. This CDR3 spans 17 amino acids. V lost 0 bases and J lost 2; bases outside the gene matches: 7. Per the germline V gene, CDR1 is LGHNA and CDR2 is YNFKEQ. The CDR3 spells CASSQEGERGVQETQYF. CDR3 coding DNA: TGTGCCAGCAGCCAAGAAGGGGAGCGGGGGGTTCAAGAGACCCAGTACTTC.

J is TRBJ2-7 and V is TRBV27, with 7 bases fitting TRBD1. Per the germline V gene, CDR1 is MNHEY and CDR2 is SMNVEV (reference sequence). This CDR3 is 11 amino acids long. Trimming removed 8 bases from V and 12 bases from J; junction bases left unmatched: 10. This chain's CDR3 is CASEDRTGRYF. The CDR3 coding sequence is TGTGCCAGCGAAGACCGGACAGGACGGTACTTC.

The sample holds a few counts of this clone. The CDR3 spells CASIDRPEQYF. In nucleotides, the CDR3 is TGTGCCAGCATCGACAGGCCCGAGCAGTACTTC. The V call is TRBV11-1, the J call TRBJ2-7; D is possibly TRBD1 (6 bases). Germline V gene data show CDR1 as SGHAT and CDR2 as FQDESV (reference sequence). V lost 7 bases and J 6 bases, leaving 10 bases between the germline ends. This CDR3 comprises 11 residues. The full variable domain, completed using reference TRBV11-1 and TRBJ2-7, is EAEVAQSPRYKITEKSQAVAFWCDPISGHATLYWYRQILGQGPELLVQFQDESVVDDSQLPKDRFSAERLKGVDSTLKIQPAELGDSAMYLCASIDRPEQYFGPGTRLTVT.

The rearrangement uses TRBV5-1 and TRBJ1-2; 9 bases fit TRBD1. The V gene's germline CDR1 is SGHRS and CDR2 YFSETQ. The trim removed 4 bases at V and 2 bases at J, leaving 6 bases unmatched. The CDR3 runs to 15 residues. The chain's CDR3 is CASSPGQGPNYGYTF. CDR3 in DNA: TGCGCCAGCAGCCCGGGACAGGGCCCGAACTATGGCTACACCTTC.

The J gene is TRBJ1-3, the V gene TRBV15; D uncertain. The CDR3 length is 15 residues. V lost 5 bases, J lost 4 bases, and 15 bases lay in between. Germline assignment: CDR1 LNHNV and CDR2 YYDKDF (reference sequence). Here the CDR3 DNA reads TGTGCCACCAGCCGGGAGGTTTCGGGCGGAAACACCATATATTTT. Protein product: CATSREVSGGNTIYF.

This sequence joins TRBV3-1 (or the pseudogene TRBV3-2) and TRBJ2-3; TRBD2 matches 10 bases. CDR1 and CDR2 (germline): LGHDT, YNNKEL (reference sequence). V lost 7 bases to trimming and J lost 4 bases; unmatched junction nucleotides: 8. The length of the CDR3 is 15 residues. CDR3: CASTHGGLAADTQYF. Written as DNA, the CDR3 is TGTGCCAGCACGCACGGAGGACTAGCGGCAGATACGCAGTATTTT.

The chain carries TRBV3-1 (or the pseudogene TRBV3-2) and TRBJ2-2; no reliable D call. This CDR3 has 17 residues. V was cut by 4 bases and J by 2 bases, with 17 bases left in between. CDR1 is LGHDT, CDR2 YNNKEL, per germline (reference sequence). The CDR3 loop reads CASSLSIHSGNTGELFF. In DNA form, the CDR3 reads TGTGCCAGCAGCCTAAGCATCCATTCAGGAAACACCGGGGAGCTGTTTTTT.

The CDR3 spells CASQRDSWDEQYF. In nucleotides, the CDR3 is TGTGCCAGCCAAAGGGACTCTTGGGACGAGCAGTACTTC. The chain couples TRBV7-9 to TRBJ2-7; D possibly corresponds to TRBD2 (6 bases). This CDR3 is 13 amino acids long. Germline V gives CDR1 SEHNR, CDR2 FQNEAQ (reference sequence). V was shortened by 8 bases and J by 5 bases, with 16 bases between the two germline ends.

This chain links TRBV3-1 (or the pseudogene TRBV3-2) with TRBJ1-4, with TRBD1 matching 7 bases. The CDR3 has 14 amino acids. Trimming took 1 base from V and 5 from J; bases not matched to a gene: 1. Germline CDR1 and CDR2: LGHDT and YNNKEL (reference sequence). CDR3 region: CASSQARGNEKLFF. The DNA for the CDR3 is TGTGCCAGCAGCCAAGCCAGGGGGAATGAAAAACTGTTTTTT.

This clone was seen a single time. The rearrangement joins TRBV5-1 to TRBJ1-2; 7 nucleotides align to TRBD1. Trimming took 2 bases from V and 6 from J; bases not matched to a gene: 7. The CDR3 consists of 14 residues. CDR1 is SGHRS and CDR2 is YFSETQ in the germline V gene. CDR3 nucleotides: TGCGCCAGCAGCTTACAACAGGGGTTGGATGGCTACACCTTC. As protein: CASSLQQGLDGYTF.

The chain is built from TRBV20-1 and TRBJ2-5, with 7 positions matching TRBD1. V was pared by 3 bases and J by 5 bases, with 9 bases of the junction left unmatched. This CDR3 spans 14 amino acids. The germline CDR1 and CDR2 sequences are DFQATT and SNEGSKA (reference sequence). The CDR3 coding sequence is TGCAGTGCTAGTCTGAGGGGGCCGGGCGAGACCCAGTACTTC. This encodes CSASLRGPGETQYF.

This chain connects TRBV9 to TRBJ1-3; D not certain. This CDR3 has 16 residues. Trimming left V 6 bases short and J 0 bases short, with 16 bases between. The germline CDR1 and CDR2 sequences are SGDLS and YYNGEE. The CDR3 nucleotides are TGTGCCAGCACTAACGGTGCCTCAAGCTCTGGAAACACCATATATTTT. Translated: CASTNGASSSGNTIYF.